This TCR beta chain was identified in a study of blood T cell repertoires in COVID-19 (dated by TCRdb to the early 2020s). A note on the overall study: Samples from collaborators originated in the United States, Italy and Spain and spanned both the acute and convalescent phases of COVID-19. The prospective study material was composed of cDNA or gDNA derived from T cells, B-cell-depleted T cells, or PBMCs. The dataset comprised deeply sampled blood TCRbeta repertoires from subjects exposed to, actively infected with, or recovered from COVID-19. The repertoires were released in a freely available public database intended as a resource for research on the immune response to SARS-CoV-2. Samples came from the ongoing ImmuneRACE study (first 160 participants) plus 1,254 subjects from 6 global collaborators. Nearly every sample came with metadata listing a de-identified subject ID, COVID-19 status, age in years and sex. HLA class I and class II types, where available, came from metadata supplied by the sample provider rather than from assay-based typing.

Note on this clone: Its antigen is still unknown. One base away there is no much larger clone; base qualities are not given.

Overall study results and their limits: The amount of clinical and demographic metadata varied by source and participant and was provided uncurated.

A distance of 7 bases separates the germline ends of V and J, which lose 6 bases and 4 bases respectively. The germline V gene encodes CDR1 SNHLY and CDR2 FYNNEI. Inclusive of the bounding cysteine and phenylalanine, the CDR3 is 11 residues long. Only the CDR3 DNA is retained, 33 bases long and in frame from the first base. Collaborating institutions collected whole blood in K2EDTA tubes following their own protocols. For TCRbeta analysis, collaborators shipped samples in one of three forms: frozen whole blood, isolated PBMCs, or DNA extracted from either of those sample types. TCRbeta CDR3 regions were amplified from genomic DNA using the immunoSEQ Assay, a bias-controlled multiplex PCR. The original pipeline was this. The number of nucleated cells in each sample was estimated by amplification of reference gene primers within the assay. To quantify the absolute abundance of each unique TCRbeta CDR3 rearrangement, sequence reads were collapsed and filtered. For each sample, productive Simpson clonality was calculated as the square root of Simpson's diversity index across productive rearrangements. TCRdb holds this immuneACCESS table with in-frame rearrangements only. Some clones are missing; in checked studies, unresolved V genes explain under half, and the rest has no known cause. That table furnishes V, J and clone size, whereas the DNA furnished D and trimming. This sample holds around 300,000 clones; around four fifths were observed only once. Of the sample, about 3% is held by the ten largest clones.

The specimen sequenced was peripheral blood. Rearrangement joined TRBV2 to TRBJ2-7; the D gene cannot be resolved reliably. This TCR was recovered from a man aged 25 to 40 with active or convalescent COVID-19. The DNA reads TGTGCCAGCAGCCTAGGATACGAGCAGTACTTC. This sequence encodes CASSLGYEQYF.